One sample yielded the 4 T cell receptor beta chains listed below, sequenced in a study of T cell repertoires in cytomegalovirus infection. Their antigens are not known. TCRdb re-called the reads with MiXCR, one entry per CDR3 protein. The sample lists 26,000 or so distinct CDR3 sequences, under 20% seen once, with 70% to 90% in the top ten. The sequences come from CD8+ T cells from cultured PBMCs, collected from culture after CMV antigen stimulation. These receptors were obtained from a human donor in good health (CMV status not recorded). Some clones in this sample may be carry-over from other donors' samples.

This clonotype was seen a handful of times. CDR3 protein: CASSPSSNPYNEQFF. The CDR3 DNA sequence: TGTGCCAGCAGTCCTTCGAGCAACCCCTACAATGAGCAGTTCTTC. This chain links TRBV7-9 with TRBJ2-1; D call uncertain. V was clipped by 6 bases and J by 2 bases, with 14 bases between them. This CDR3 has 15 residues. From germline, CDR1 is SEHNR and CDR2 FQNEAQ (reference sequence).

This clonotype was detected a few times. The V and J genes are TRBV7-8 and TRBJ2-1, with 10 positions matching TRBD2. Trimming cost V 5 bases and J 2 bases; bases outside gene matches: 3. Germline CDR1 SGHVS, CDR2 FQNEAQ. The CDR3 loop spans 15 amino acids. The CDR3: CASSRGTSAYNEQFF. In DNA, the CDR3 is TGTGCCAGCAGCAGGGGGACTAGCGCCTACAATGAGCAGTTCTTC.

Ten or more counts support this clonotype. The V gene is TRBV14, the J gene TRBJ2-1, with 8 bases lining up with TRBD1. CDR1 and CDR2 (germline): SGHDN, FVKESK. The CDR3 covers 14 residues. Trimming cost V 1 base and J 8 bases; bases outside gene matches: 4. The CDR3 spells CASSQVDRVDEQFF. DNA of the CDR3: TGTGCCAGCAGCCAAGTGGACAGGGTGGATGAGCAGTTCTTC.

This clonotype was picked up a small number of times. CDR3 residues: CASSLRVGTEAFF. The CDR3 coding sequence is TGTGCCAGCAGTCTTCGAGTAGGAACTGAAGCTTTCTTT. The rearrangement links TRBV11-2 to TRBJ1-1; unclear D gene. V shed 6 bases and J shed 5 bases, with 13 bases lying between them. Germline V gives CDR1 SGHAT, CDR2 FQNNGV. This CDR3 comprises 13 residues.